This TCR beta chain emerged from a study of T cell clonotyping in hematopoietic cell transplantation. Study-level points and caveats: Recipient TCR diversity dropped after transplant; expanded clonotypes rose from day 30 to 180. Cells were unsorted, so CD4 and CD8 contributions were not separated.

There are 12 residues in the CDR3. Germline loops: CDR1 LGHNA, CDR2 YNFKEQ. Trimming left V 3 bases short and J 3 bases short, with 5 bases between. A remark on this clone: Its target is unknown.

Only in-frame clones appear in the TCRdb table, and some are missing; sequencing was by immunoSEQ multiplex PCR. The data hold approximately 70,000 clones, with 94% observed a single time. Sample: peripheral blood mononuclear cells. This receptor was identified in a man aged 50 to 59 in good health. Some clones in this sample may be carry-over from other donors' samples. The chain joins TRBV4-2 to TRBJ1-1, with D unclear. DNA for the CDR3: TGTGCCAGCAGCCAGGCCGACACTGAAGCTTTCTTT. It specifies CASSQADTEAFF.